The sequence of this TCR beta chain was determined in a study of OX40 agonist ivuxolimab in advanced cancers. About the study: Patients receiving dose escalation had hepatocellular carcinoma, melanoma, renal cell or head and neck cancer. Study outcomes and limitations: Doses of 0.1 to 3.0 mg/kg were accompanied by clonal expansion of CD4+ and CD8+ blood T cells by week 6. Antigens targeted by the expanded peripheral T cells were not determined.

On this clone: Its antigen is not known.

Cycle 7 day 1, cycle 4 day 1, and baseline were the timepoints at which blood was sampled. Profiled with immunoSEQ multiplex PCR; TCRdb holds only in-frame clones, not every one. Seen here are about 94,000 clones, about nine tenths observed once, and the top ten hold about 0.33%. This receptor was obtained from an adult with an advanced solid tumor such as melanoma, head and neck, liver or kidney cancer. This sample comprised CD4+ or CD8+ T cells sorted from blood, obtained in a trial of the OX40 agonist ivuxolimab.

This chain's CDR3 is CASSLQGGSDQPQHF. CDR3 coding DNA: TGCGCCAGCAGCCTACAGGGCGGGTCCGATCAGCCCCAGCATTTT. The chain combines TRBV4-3 with TRBJ1-5, with D perhaps TRBD1 (6 bases). Trimming removed 4 bases at V and 5 bases at J, with 15 bases between. The CDR3 is 15 residues long. Germline V gives CDR1 LGHNA, CDR2 YSLEER.